This is a list of T cell receptor beta chains from one sample in a study of T cells in Graves' hyperthyroidism and ophthalmopathy. In TCRdb, the multiplex PCR reads were re-called with MiXCR into one record per CDR3 protein. The sample includes approximately 640,000 distinct CDR3 sequences, roughly 17% of them seen just once. Material: blood. Source of these receptors: a woman in her 30s with Graves' hyperthyroidism. Both conserved end residues are trimmed from each CDR3. The order of the fields is CDR3 length, J gene, D gene, V gene, CDR3 protein. The D gene is left open where the match is weak.

9 | TRBJ1-1 | - | TRBV29-1 | SVKVEIEAF
11 | TRBJ2-1 | - | TRBV29-1 | SVDRYSYNEQF
10 | TRBJ1-2 | - | TRBV5-1 | ASSPDLESYT
16 | TRBJ2-1 | TRBD2 | TRBV3-1 | ASSLLRGLAGGYNEQF
11 | TRBJ2-3 | - | TRBV29-1 | SVVLLSTDTQY
13 | TRBJ1-1 | - | TRBV5-1 | ASSLDLGPNTEAF
13 | TRBJ2-5 | TRBD1 | TRBV18 | ASSPPGTGARTQY
14 | TRBJ2-7 | TRBD2 | TRBV5-1 | ASSLVGTSGIDEQY
11 | TRBJ2-7 | - | TRBV7-6 | ASSHTPTYEQY
13 | TRBJ1-1 | - | TRBV11-2 | ASSLDSVGLFSAF
12 | TRBJ2-1 | TRBD2 | TRBV6-1 | ASTFSGRADEQF
11 | TRBJ2-3 | - | TRBV12-3/TRBV12-4 | ASSQATTDTQY
15 | TRBJ2-2 | TRBD2 | TRBV28 | ASSYGLAGGRTGELF
11 | TRBJ1-5 | - | TRBV18 | ASSPEQDQPQH
12 | TRBJ1-2 | - | TRBV2 | ASREGSTNYGYT
13 | TRBJ2-3 | TRBD1 | TRBV27 | ASSFRTGVTDTQY
12 | TRBJ2-3 | - | TRBV28 | ASSLGTPRGTQY
13 | TRBJ1-2 | TRBD1 | TRBV28 | ASRNRDRSHYGYT
12 | TRBJ2-1 | TRBD2 | TRBV18 | ASSREGLAHEQF
13 | TRBJ2-7 | - | TRBV28 | ASSLSRQGNYEQY
12 | TRBJ2-4 | - | TRBV2 | ASSEGIAKNIQY
12 | TRBJ1-2 | - | TRBV7-9 | ASSLAQGPYGYT
12 | TRBJ2-7 | TRBD2 | TRBV20-1 | SARVAGTGYEQY
14 | TRBJ2-3 | - | TRBV20-1 | SASRLGEGPTDTQY
12 | TRBJ2-1 | TRBD2 | TRBV5-1 | ASSSAGGGNEQF
14 | TRBJ2-7 | - | TRBV4-1 | ASSSPLSTDSYEQY
12 | TRBJ2-1 | - | TRBV5-4 | ASSLVATYNEQF
12 | TRBJ2-7 | - | TRBV6-5 | ASSYYGRGYEQY
12 | TRBJ2-5 | TRBD1 | TRBV27 | ASNKPGQGGTQY
11 | TRBJ2-1 | - | TRBV10-3 | AISENVYNEQF
14 | TRBJ2-3 | TRBD2 | TRBV7-7 | ASSRGTSGLTDTQY
13 | TRBJ1-5 | TRBD1 | TRBV6-5 | ASSLSLRGNQPQH
11 | TRBJ2-1 | - | TRBV9 | ASSVGHYNEQF
13 | TRBJ1-3 | - | TRBV6-5 | ASSYRGSGRNTIY
12 | TRBJ1-4 | - | TRBV2 | ASTDPGTQEKLF
10 | TRBJ1-2 | TRBD1 | TRBV28 | ASCLQGDGYT
11 | TRBJ1-1 | - | TRBV6-2/TRBV6-3 | AGSYSKNTEAF
14 | TRBJ1-1 | - | TRBV27 | ASSRGTFSVNTEAF
13 | TRBJ1-5 | - | TRBV30 | AWSDFLRSNQPQH